This T cell receptor (beta chain) is drawn from a study of CD8 T cells in Susac syndrome. Study as a whole: Clinical remission applied to roughly eight sequenced Susac syndrome patients, and five or six had active disease. Patients with Susac syndrome had blood drawn and were at that point therapy-naive, on corticosteroids, or on intravenous immunoglobulin alone.

TEMRA cells were enriched by FACS, and CD4+ and CD8+ T cells were negatively isolated. With regard to this clonotype: The antigen is undetermined.

The authors reverse transcribed about 0.5 to 1 ug RNA with random hexamers. One entry per CDR3 protein results from TCRdb running MiXCR on the immunoSEQ multiplex PCR reads. The top ten hold approximately 0.9% of the sample, which has 75,000 or so distinct CDR3 sequences, 85% to 95% seen once. Study findings and constraints: It was acknowledged in the study that the number of individuals who were included in its TCR sequencing and HLA analysis was relatively small.

The sample was CD8+ T cells from PBMCs. This TCR came from a human donor with Susac syndrome.

The DNA of the CDR3 is TGTGCCAGCTCACCCTGGGACAGTCTTACCTCCTACAATGAGCAGTTCTTC. Translation gives CASSPWDSLTSYNEQFF. The genes are TRBV18 and TRBJ2-1; TRBD1 agrees at 7 bases. Germline CDR1 and CDR2: KGHSH and LQKENI. The CDR3 spans 17 residues. Trimming cost V 3 bases and J 0 bases; bases outside gene matches: 8.